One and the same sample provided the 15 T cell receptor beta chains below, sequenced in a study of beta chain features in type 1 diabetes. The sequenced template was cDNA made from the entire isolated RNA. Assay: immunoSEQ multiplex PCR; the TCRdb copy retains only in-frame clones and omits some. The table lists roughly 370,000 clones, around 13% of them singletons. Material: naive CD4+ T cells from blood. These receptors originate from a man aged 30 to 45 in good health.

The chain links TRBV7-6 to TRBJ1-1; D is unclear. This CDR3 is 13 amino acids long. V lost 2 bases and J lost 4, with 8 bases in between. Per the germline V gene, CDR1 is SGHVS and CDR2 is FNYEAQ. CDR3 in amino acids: CASSLSGPTEAFF. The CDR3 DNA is TGTGCCAGCAGCTTAAGTGGACCCACTGAAGCTTTCTTT.

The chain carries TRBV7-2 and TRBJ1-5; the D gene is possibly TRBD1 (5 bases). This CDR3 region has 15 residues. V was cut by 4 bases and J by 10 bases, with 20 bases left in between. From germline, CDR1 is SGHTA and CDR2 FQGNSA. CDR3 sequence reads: CASSSLRQGGSPQHF. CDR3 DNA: TGTGCCAGCAGCTCCCTTCGGCAGGGTGGAAGTCCCCAGCATTTT.

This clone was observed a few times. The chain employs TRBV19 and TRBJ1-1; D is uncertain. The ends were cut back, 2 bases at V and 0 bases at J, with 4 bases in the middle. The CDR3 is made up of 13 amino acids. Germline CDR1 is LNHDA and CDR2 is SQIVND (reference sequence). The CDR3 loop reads CASSIQVNTEAFF. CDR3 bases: TGTGCCAGTAGTATACAGGTGAACACTGAAGCTTTCTTT.

The CDR3 protein is CASSPLRRGRSPLHF. DNA for the CDR3: TGTGCCAGCAGCCCCCTCCGAAGGGGTCGATCACCCCTCCACTTT. The chain recombines TRBV5-6 with TRBJ1-6; the D gene is possibly TRBD1 (5 bases). CDR3 size: 15 residues. The germline V gene encodes CDR1 SGHDT and CDR2 YYEEEE. Trimming removed 4 bases from V and 10 bases from J, with 18 bases in between.

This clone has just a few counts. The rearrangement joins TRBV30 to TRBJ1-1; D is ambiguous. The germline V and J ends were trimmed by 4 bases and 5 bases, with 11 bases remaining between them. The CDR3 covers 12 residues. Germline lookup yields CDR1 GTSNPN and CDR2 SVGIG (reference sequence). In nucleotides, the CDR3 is TGTGCCTGGAAATACCCAGGTACTGAAGCTTTCTTT. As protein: CAWKYPGTEAFF. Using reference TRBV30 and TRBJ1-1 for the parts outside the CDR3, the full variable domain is SQTIHQWPATLVQPVGSPLSLECTVEGTSNPNLYWYRQAAGRGLQLLFYSVGIGQISSEVPQNLSASRPQDRQFILSSKKLLLSDSGFYLCAWKYPGTEAFFGQGTRLTVV.

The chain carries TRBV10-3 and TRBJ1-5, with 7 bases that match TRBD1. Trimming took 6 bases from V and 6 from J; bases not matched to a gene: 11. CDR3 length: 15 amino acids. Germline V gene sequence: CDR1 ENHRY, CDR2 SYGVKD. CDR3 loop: CAISATGKRVQPQHF. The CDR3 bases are TGTGCCATCAGCGCGACAGGGAAAAGGGTTCAGCCCCAGCATTTT.

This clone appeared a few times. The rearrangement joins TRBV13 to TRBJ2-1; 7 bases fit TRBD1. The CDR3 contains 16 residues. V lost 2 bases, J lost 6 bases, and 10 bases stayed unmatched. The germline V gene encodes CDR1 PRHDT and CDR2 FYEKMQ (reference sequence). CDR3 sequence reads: CASSLRGDRTSNEQFF. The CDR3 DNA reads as TGTGCCAGCAGCTTAAGAGGGGACAGAACTAGCAATGAGCAGTTCTTC.

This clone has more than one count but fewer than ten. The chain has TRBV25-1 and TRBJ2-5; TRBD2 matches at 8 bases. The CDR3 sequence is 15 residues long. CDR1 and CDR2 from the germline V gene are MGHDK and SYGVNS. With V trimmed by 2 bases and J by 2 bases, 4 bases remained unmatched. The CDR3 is CASSENTGGQETQYF. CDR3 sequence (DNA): TGTGCCAGCAGTGAAAACACGGGAGGGCAAGAGACCCAGTACTTC. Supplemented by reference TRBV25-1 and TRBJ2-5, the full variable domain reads EADIYQTPRYLVIGTGKKITLECSQTMGHDKMYWYQQDPGMELHLIHYSYGVNSTEKGDLSSESTVSRIRTEHFPLTLESARPSHTSQYLCASSENTGGQETQYFGPGTRLLVL.

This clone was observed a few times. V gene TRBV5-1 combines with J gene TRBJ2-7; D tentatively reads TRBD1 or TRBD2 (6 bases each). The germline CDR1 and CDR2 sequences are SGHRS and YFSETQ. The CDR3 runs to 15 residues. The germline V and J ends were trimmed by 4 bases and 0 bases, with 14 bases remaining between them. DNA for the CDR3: TGCGCCAGCAGCCCCGGAGGGGGGAGCTCCTACGAGCAGTACTTC. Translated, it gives CASSPGGGSSYEQYF.

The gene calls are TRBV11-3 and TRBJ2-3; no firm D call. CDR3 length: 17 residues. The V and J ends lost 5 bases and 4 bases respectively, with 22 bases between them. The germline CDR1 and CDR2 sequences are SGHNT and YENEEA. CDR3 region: CASSTTSSAPFSDTQYF. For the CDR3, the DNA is TGTGCCAGCAGCACCACGTCCTCTGCACCCTTTTCAGATACGCAGTATTTT.

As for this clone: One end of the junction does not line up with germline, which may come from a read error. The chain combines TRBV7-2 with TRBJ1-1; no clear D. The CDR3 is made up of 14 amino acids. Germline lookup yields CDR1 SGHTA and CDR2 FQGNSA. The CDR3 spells CASSLDHTRNEAFF. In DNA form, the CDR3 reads TGTGCCAGTAGCTTAGATCACACCCGAAACGAAGCTTTCTTT. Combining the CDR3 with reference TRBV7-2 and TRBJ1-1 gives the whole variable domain GAGVSQSPSNKVTEKGKDVELRCDPISGHTALYWYRQSLGQGLEFLIYFQGNSAPDKSGLPSDRFSAERTGGSVSTLTIQRTQQEDSAVYLCASSLDHTRNEAFFGQGTRLTVV.

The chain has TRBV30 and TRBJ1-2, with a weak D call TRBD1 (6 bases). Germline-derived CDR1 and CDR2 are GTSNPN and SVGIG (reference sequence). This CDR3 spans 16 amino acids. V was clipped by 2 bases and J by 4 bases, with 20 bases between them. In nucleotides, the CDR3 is TGTGCCTGGAGTCCACCGCCCGGGGGCCGCGGCTATGGCTACACCTTC. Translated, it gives CAWSPPPGGRGYGYTF.

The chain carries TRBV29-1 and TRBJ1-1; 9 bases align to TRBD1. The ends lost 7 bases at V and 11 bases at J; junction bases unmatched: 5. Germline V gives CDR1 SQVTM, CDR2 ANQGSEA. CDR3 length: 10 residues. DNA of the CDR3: TGCAGCGCAGGACAGGGGATGGCTTTCTTT. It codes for CSAGQGMAFF.

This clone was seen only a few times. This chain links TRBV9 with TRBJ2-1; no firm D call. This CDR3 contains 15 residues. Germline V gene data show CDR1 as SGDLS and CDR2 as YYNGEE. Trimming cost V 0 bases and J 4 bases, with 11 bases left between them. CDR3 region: CASSVGAGIYNEQFF. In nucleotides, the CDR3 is TGTGCCAGCAGCGTAGGGGCTGGTATATACAATGAGCAGTTCTTC.

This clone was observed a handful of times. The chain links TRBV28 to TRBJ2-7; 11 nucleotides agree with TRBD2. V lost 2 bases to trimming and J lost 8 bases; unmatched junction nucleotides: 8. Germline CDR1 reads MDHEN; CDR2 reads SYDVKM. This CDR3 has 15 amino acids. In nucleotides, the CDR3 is TGTGCCAGCAGTTTACATAGCGGGAGGGGCGCTCAGCAGTACGTC. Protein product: CASSLHSGRGAQQYV.